The present TCR beta chain was sequenced within a study of post-analysis software for immune sequencing data. Study observations and caveats: Five TRBV segments were more frequent in patients than controls; TRBV5-6, TRBV5-1 and TRBV20-1 belonged to this group.

This clonotype was counted only a few times. Its antigen is as yet unknown. Trimming left V 3 bases short and J 0 bases short, with 12 bases between. Germline CDR1 MDHEN, CDR2 SYDVKM. CDR3 length: 15 amino acids. Sequencing libraries made from TCR beta cDNA carried unique molecular identifiers. MiXCR, run by TCRdb on the PCR reads, gives a single entry per CDR3 protein. This sample has 350,000 to 450,000 distinct CDR3 sequences; about 39% occur once, and the top ten carry approximately 7.6%. This TCR was sampled from a girl aged 2 to 9 with multiple sclerosis. The V call is TRBV28, the J call TRBJ2-7; D remains ambiguous. Sequencing was done on a sample of blood. CDR3 sequence reads: CASSFRPPYSYEQYF. The CDR3 DNA sequence: TGTGCCAGCAGTTTTCGGCCACCTTACTCCTACGAGCAGTACTTC.